What follows are 22 T cell receptor beta chains derived from one specimen sequenced in a study of blood T cell repertoires in COVID-19. Sequenced by immunoSEQ multiplex PCR; TCRdb stores in-frame clones only, minus some. The sample records some 12,000 clones, around 72% being singletons. The sample consisted of peripheral blood. The receptors were sampled from a human donor in a cohort sampled during active COVID-19.

The J gene is TRBJ2-3, the V gene TRBV9, with 12 nucleotides matching TRBD2. Germline V lookup: CDR1 SGDLS, CDR2 YYNGEE. The CDR3 spans 17 residues. The trim removed 5 bases at V and 0 bases at J, leaving 7 bases unmatched. The CDR3 region is CASSPSGGDTSTDTQYF. In nucleotides, the CDR3 is TGTGCCAGCAGTCCTAGCGGGGGGGACACTAGCACAGATACGCAGTATTTT.

In this sample, this clone turned up a few times. The genes are TRBV25-1 and TRBJ1-1; tentatively, D is TRBD1 (5 bases). Per the germline V gene, CDR1 is MGHDK and CDR2 is SYGVNS. This CDR3 has 14 amino acids. V was pared by 1 base and J by 4 bases, with 10 bases between. CDR3 loop: CASSESGRATEAFF. The CDR3 DNA reads TGTGCCAGCAGTGAATCAGGGAGGGCCACTGAAGCTTTCTTT. Full variable domain (rest looked up from reference TRBV25-1 and TRBJ1-1): EADIYQTPRYLVIGTGKKITLECSQTMGHDKMYWYQQDPGMELHLIHYSYGVNSTEKGDLSSESTVSRIRTEHFPLTLESARPSHTSQYLCASSESGRATEAFFGQGTRLTVV.

This clone has a handful of counts. The rearrangement joins TRBV6-1 to TRBJ2-7; TRBD2 aligns across 16 bases. CDR1 and CDR2 from the germline V gene are MNHNS and SASEGT. The junction had 7 bases not matched to a gene; V was cut back by 1 base and J by 4 bases. The CDR3 is 18 amino acids. The CDR3 protein is CASSEDHPGLAGGYEQYF. The CDR3, as DNA: TGTGCCAGCAGTGAAGATCACCCGGGACTAGCGGGGGGGTACGAGCAGTACTTC.

V gene TRBV5-1 combines with J gene TRBJ2-2, with D maybe TRBD1 (5 bases). The V gene lost 0 bases and the J gene lost 4 bases, with 10 bases spanning the gap. CDR3 length: 15 amino acids. The V gene's germline CDR1 is SGHRS and CDR2 YFSETQ. CDR3 sequence: CASSLVRVSTGELFF. CDR3 in DNA: TGCGCCAGCAGCTTGGTCAGGGTATCCACCGGGGAGCTGTTTTTT.

The V gene is TRBV5-1, the J gene TRBJ2-1; 9 bases are a match to TRBD1. The length of the CDR3 is 15 residues. Unmatched junction bases numbered 5, after V lost 5 bases and J lost 2 bases. Germline V gene sequence: CDR1 SGHRS, CDR2 YFSETQ. The DNA of the CDR3 is TGCGCCAGCAGAACCGGGACAGGGACCTACAATGAGCAGTTCTTC. This gives the protein CASRTGTGTYNEQFF.

Judged by abundance, this clone is medium-sized. This chain connects TRBV5-1 to TRBJ1-5; the match to TRBD1 covers 9 bases. From germline, CDR1 is SGHRS and CDR2 YFSETQ. The V segment lost 1 base and the J segment 5 bases; nucleotides outside the gene matches: 4. The CDR3 has 15 residues. The CDR3 reads CASSLRTGADQPQHF. CDR3 nucleotides: TGCGCCAGCAGCTTGAGGACAGGGGCCGATCAGCCCCAGCATTTT.

The V and J genes are TRBV4-2 and TRBJ2-1, with a tentative D call TRBD2 (6 bases). The CDR3 totals 14 residues. Germline V gene lookup returns CDR1 LGHNA and CDR2 YNFKEQ. With 7 bases removed from V and 0 bases from J, the gap between germline ends came to 10 bases. The CDR3 DNA reads as TGTGCCAGCACGGAGGGGAGCTCCTACAATGAGCAGTTCTTC. Protein product: CASTEGSSYNEQFF.

This clone was observed a few times. The chain joins TRBV13 to TRBJ1-5; D is undetermined. The ends were cut back, 5 bases at V and 0 bases at J, with 8 bases in the middle. The germline CDR1 and CDR2 sequences are PRHDT and FYEKMQ (reference sequence). The length of the CDR3 is 14 residues. This CDR3 is CASSPRGSNQPQHF. The CDR3, as DNA: TGTGCCAGCAGCCCCCGGGGTAGCAATCAGCCCCAGCATTTT.

The rearrangement uses TRBV24-1 and TRBJ2-1; 7 nucleotides line up with TRBD2. The CDR3 is 17 amino acids. Germline V gene lookup returns CDR1 KGHDR and CDR2 SFDVKD. V lost 0 bases to trimming and J lost 9 bases; unmatched junction nucleotides: 13. CDR3 residues: CATSDLRGTKGAGEQFF. CDR3 bases: TGTGCCACCAGTGATTTGCGAGGGACTAAGGGCGCAGGTGAGCAGTTCTTC.

This rearrangement joins TRBV4-2 to TRBJ2-3; unclear D gene. The germline CDR1 and CDR2 sequences are LGHNA and YNFKEQ. The CDR3 contains 13 residues. V shed 7 bases and J shed 6 bases, with 14 bases lying between them. The CDR3 DNA follows: TGTGCCAGCACCCCCCGTGAACGGGATACGCAGTATTTT. The encoded protein is CASTPRERDTQYF.

The rearrangement joins TRBV30 to TRBJ1-6; TRBD1 is a possible D gene (6 bases). Germline CDR1 reads GTSNPN; CDR2 reads SVGIG (reference sequence). The CDR3 extends over 14 amino acids. V dropped 2 bases and J dropped 8 bases, with 13 bases sitting between them. CDR3: CAWSQGQGHSPLHF. The CDR3 bases are TGTGCCTGGAGTCAGGGGCAGGGACATTCACCCCTCCACTTT.

A few counts support this clone. The chain joins TRBV27 to TRBJ2-7; 8 nucleotides agree with TRBD2. Germline values: CDR1 MNHEY, CDR2 SMNVEV (reference sequence). CDR3 length: 15 amino acids. V shed 5 bases, J shed 3 bases, and the junction held 9 bases outside the gene matches. The CDR3 sequence is CASSTPAGGYYEQYF. In DNA form, the CDR3 reads TGTGCCAGCAGTACTCCGGCGGGAGGCTACTACGAGCAGTACTTC.

The genes are TRBV5-1 and TRBJ2-3; TRBD2 is a possible D gene (6 bases). The germline V gene encodes CDR1 SGHRS and CDR2 YFSETQ. V was shortened by 4 bases and J by 2 bases, with 23 bases between the two germline ends. The CDR3 covers 18 residues. This CDR3 reads CASSPLGGSSGLTDTQYF. In nucleotides, the CDR3 is TGCGCCAGCAGCCCGTTGGGAGGTTCGAGCGGGCTCACAGATACGCAGTATTTT.

The V and J genes are TRBV7-9 and TRBJ1-1, with 9 bases lining up with TRBD1. CDR3 size: 14 residues. V lost 3 bases, J lost 7 bases, and 6 bases stayed unmatched. CDR1 SEHNR and CDR2 FQNEAQ come from the germline V gene (reference sequence). The CDR3 region is CASSFMGQGVEAFF. The CDR3 DNA sequence: TGTGCCAGCAGCTTTATGGGACAGGGAGTTGAAGCTTTCTTT.

V is TRBV5-1 and J is TRBJ1-1; D possibly corresponds to TRBD1 (6 bases). V was trimmed by 7 bases and J by 4 bases, leaving 14 bases between them. Germline CDR1 reads SGHRS; CDR2 reads YFSETQ. The CDR3 has 13 residues. CDR3 DNA: TGCGCCAGCTCCCGGACAGCTGGCACTGAAGCTTTCTTT. It specifies CASSRTAGTEAFF.

This clone was counted only a few times. This chain uses TRBV14 with TRBJ2-7; D unresolved. V dropped 0 bases and J dropped 7 bases, with 13 bases sitting between them. Germline CDR1 reads SGHDN; CDR2 reads FVKESK. The CDR3 length is 14 residues. This CDR3 reads CASSQDSLSKEQYF. The DNA for the CDR3 is TGTGCCAGCAGCCAAGATAGTCTTAGTAAAGAGCAGTACTTC.

The V gene is TRBV10-1, the J gene TRBJ1-5, with 9 positions matching TRBD1. Germline V gene sequence: CDR1 WNHNN, CDR2 SYGVQD (reference sequence). This CDR3 comprises 14 residues. Trimming took 2 bases from V and 4 from J; bases not matched to a gene: 0. The CDR3 DNA reads TGCGCCAGCAGTGAGGGACAGGGGAATCAGCCCCAGCATTTT. As protein: CASSEGQGNQPQHF.

This clone was found a few times. The chain uses TRBV18 and TRBJ1-2, with TRBD1 identical over 8 bases. There are 15 residues in the CDR3. The V and J ends lost 2 bases and 7 bases, in that order; junction bases with no gene match: 9. Germline CDR1 reads KGHSH; CDR2 reads LQKENI. The DNA of the CDR3 is TGTGCCAGCTCACCAAAGGACAGGGCTTTTGGTGGCTACACCTTC. Protein: CASSPKDRAFGGYTF.

The chain couples TRBV5-5 to TRBJ1-4, with 9 bases matching TRBD1. Germline V gives CDR1 SGHKS, CDR2 YYEKEE (reference sequence). The J segment lost 5 bases and the V segment lost 4 bases, leaving 3 bases of the junction unmatched. The CDR3 spans 14 residues. CDR3 bases: TGTGCCAGCAGCCTAGGGACAGGGAATGAAAAACTGTTTTTT. This gives the protein CASSLGTGNEKLFF.

The V and J genes are TRBV28 and TRBJ1-2; tentative D call: TRBD1 (5 bases). The CDR3 has 13 residues. Germline assignment: CDR1 MDHEN and CDR2 SYDVKM. V gave up 7 bases and J gave up 2 bases, with 11 bases separating them. Here the CDR3 DNA reads TGTGCCAGCACCTGGGGGGTCAACTATGGCTACACCTTC. As protein: CASTWGVNYGYTF.

V and J are TRBV6-6 and TRBJ1-4; 9 bases are shared with TRBD1. The CDR3 is 18 residues long. V lost 5 bases to trimming and J lost 0 bases; unmatched junction nucleotides: 10. Per germline, CDR1 MNHNY and CDR2 SVGAGI (reference sequence). The CDR3 spells CASSRTGTGYATNEKLFF. DNA of the CDR3: TGTGCCAGCAGTCGAACCGGGACAGGGTATGCAACTAATGAAAAACTGTTTTTT.

This chain uses TRBV18 with TRBJ2-3, with D possibly being TRBD2 (5 bases). The ends were cut back, 0 bases at V and 1 base at J, with 20 bases in the middle. Germline V CDR1 and CDR2: KGHSH, LQKENI. The CDR3 runs to 19 residues. The CDR3 is CASSPPVYVQRSRTDTQYF. CDR3 DNA sequence: TGTGCCAGCTCACCACCGGTATACGTCCAGCGGAGCCGCACAGATACGCAGTATTTT. The variable domain in full, completed from reference TRBV18 and TRBJ2-3, reads NAGVMQNPRHLVRRRGQEARLRCSPMKGHSHVYWYRQLPEEGLKFMVYLQKENIIDESGMPKERFSAEFPKEGPSILRIQQVVRGDSAAYFCASSPPVYVQRSRTDTQYFGPGTRLTVL.